This TCR beta chain was sequenced for a study of blood T cell repertoires in COVID-19. Study summary: COVID-19 samples from acute and convalescent phases originated in the United States, Italy and Spain. Sample material is recorded as cDNA or gDNA derived from T cells, B-cell-depleted T cells, or PBMCs.

In the study's own analysis: Nucleated cell counts were estimated from reference gene primer amplification. Data came from immunoSEQ multiplex PCR; TCRdb stores just in-frame clones and leaves some out. Clone size and the V and J calls come from that table; the DNA yielded D and trimming. The sample shows 97,000 or so clones, approximately 84% of them seen only once. The count of this clone is one. The sequence came from a middle-aged man with active or convalescent COVID-19. The specimen was peripheral blood.

The CDR3 region has the DNA TGCGCCAGCAGCTTAGCGGGGAACACTGAAGCTTTCTTT. Translating gives CASSLAGNTEAFF. The gene calls are TRBV5-1 and TRBJ1-1; D gene unclear. CDR1 SGHRS and CDR2 YFSETQ come from the germline V gene. CDR3 length: 13 residues. Trimming took off 2 bases at V and 1 base at J, with 6 bases between the two ends.